Each of the 26 T cell receptor beta chains below was sequenced from the same sample in a study of regulatory T cells. The PCR used 52 TRBV and 13 TRBJ primers. The data were produced by immunoSEQ multiplex PCR, yet TCRdb's version contains in-frame clones alone and is incomplete. The table lists about 18,000 clones, 80% to 95% of them singletons. The sequenced sample consisted of CD8+ T cells sorted from blood. These TCRs come from a person aged 18 to 35 with CD3G deficiency.

The chain recombines TRBV4-1 with TRBJ2-7; D is ambiguous. The V gene lost 4 bases and the J gene lost 0 bases, with 10 bases spanning the gap. The V gene's germline CDR1 is MGHRA and CDR2 YSYEKL. The CDR3 has 14 residues. The CDR3 DNA follows: TGCGCCAGCAGCCCCACAAGGAGCTCCTACGAGCAGTACTTC. It is translated as CASSPTRSSYEQYF.

This chain joins TRBV29-1 and TRBJ2-7, with D unclear. The CDR3 consists of 11 residues. With 0 bases removed from V and 5 bases from J, the gap between germline ends came to 5 bases. CDR1 is SQVTM, CDR2 ANQGSEA, per germline. CDR3 DNA: TGCAGCGTTGAAGAAGACGACGAGCAGTACTTC. Protein product: CSVEEDDEQYF.

In regard to this clone: Distinct nucleotide sequences in the sample also encode this CDR3. The chain joins TRBV5-4 to TRBJ2-1; tentatively, D is TRBD1 or TRBD2 (6 bases each). This CDR3 spans 17 amino acids. V lost 0 bases and J 2 bases, leaving 15 bases between the germline ends. CDR1 is SGHNT and CDR2 is YYREEE in the germline V gene (reference sequence). The CDR3 bases are TGTGCCAGCAGCTTGGCCGGGGGCCTCCCCACCTACAATGAGCAGTTCTTC. Residues: CASSLAGGLPTYNEQFF.

The chain combines TRBV27 with TRBJ2-5; 8 positions agree with TRBD1. The CDR3 loop spans 15 amino acids. Trimming took 2 bases from V and 5 from J; bases not matched to a gene: 7. Germline V lookup: CDR1 MNHEY, CDR2 SMNVEV (reference sequence). CDR3 nucleotide sequence: TGTGCCAGCAGTTTAACAGGGGGAATAGTTGAGACCCAGTACTTC. It specifies CASSLTGGIVETQYF.

V usage is TRBV6-1 and J usage is TRBJ2-5; 7 bases line up with TRBD2. V lost 5 bases, J lost 7 bases, and 10 bases stayed unmatched. There are 14 residues in the CDR3. Germline-derived CDR1 and CDR2 are MNHNS and SASEGT. CDR3 residues: CASSSPTSIGTQYF. The DNA of the CDR3 is TGTGCCAGCAGTTCTCCGACTAGCATCGGGACCCAGTACTTC.

The rearrangement joins TRBV18 to TRBJ1-3; TRBD1 agrees at 7 bases. Trimming cost V 1 base and J 0 bases; bases outside gene matches: 6. Germline lookup yields CDR1 KGHSH and CDR2 LQKENI. The CDR3 consists of 17 residues. Here the CDR3 DNA reads TGTGCCAGCTCACCACGGGTCGACAGGGTCTCTGGAAACACCATATATTTT. Its translation is CASSPRVDRVSGNTIYF. Full variable domain (outside the CDR3, taken from reference TRBV18 and TRBJ1-3): NAGVMQNPRHLVRRRGQEARLRCSPMKGHSHVYWYRQLPEEGLKFMVYLQKENIIDESGMPKERFSAEFPKEGPSILRIQQVVRGDSAAYFCASSPRVDRVSGNTIYFGEGSWLTVV.

CDR3 protein: CASSLGGLTGELFF. The CDR3 region has the DNA TGTGCCAGCAGCTTAGGGGGCTTGACCGGGGAGCTGTTTTTT. This chain connects TRBV5-6 to TRBJ2-2; TRBD1 matches 7 bases. V lost 2 bases and J lost 5; bases outside the gene matches: 3. CDR1 and CDR2 (germline): SGHDT, YYEEEE. CDR3 size: 14 residues.

The chain employs TRBV2 and TRBJ1-1; D perhaps matches TRBD1 (5 bases). With 3 bases removed from V and 4 bases from J, the gap between germline ends came to 9 bases. The CDR3 loop spans 13 amino acids. The germline CDR1 and CDR2 sequences are SNHLY and FYNNEI. CDR3 region: CASSEGGTTEAFF. The CDR3 DNA reads as TGTGCCAGCAGTGAGGGGGGGACCACTGAAGCTTTCTTT.

This chain uses TRBV13 with TRBJ2-2; TRBD1 might be the D (6 bases). The CDR3 runs to 16 residues. Trimming removed 5 bases from V and 4 bases from J, with 17 bases in between. Germline values: CDR1 PRHDT, CDR2 FYEKMQ (reference sequence). The CDR3 nucleotides read TGTGCCAGCAGCCCCGGGACATTCAGGGGCACCGGGGAGCTGTTTTTT. Translated, it gives CASSPGTFRGTGELFF.

The V and J genes are TRBV27 and TRBJ2-7; 8 bases are a match to TRBD1. The CDR3 is 16 residues long. V lost 5 bases and J lost 0; bases outside the gene matches: 9. Germline values: CDR1 MNHEY, CDR2 SMNVEV (reference sequence). CDR3 loop: CASSSIRGPYSYEQYF. CDR3 sequence (DNA): TGTGCCAGCAGTAGCATCAGGGGGCCCTACTCCTACGAGCAGTACTTC.

J is TRBJ2-7 and V is TRBV28; D perhaps matches TRBD2 (6 bases). The V end was cut by 3 bases, the J end by 2 bases, with 17 bases between. CDR3 length: 16 amino acids. CDR1 and CDR2 (germline): MDHEN, SYDVKM. The CDR3 bases are TGTGCCAGCAGTTTTGACAATAGCGGAGGTGCCTACGAGCAGTACTTC. It translates to CASSFDNSGGAYEQYF.

The V call is TRBV5-5, the J call TRBJ1-5, with D possibly matching TRBD1 (5 bases). Trimming pared 2 bases from V and 2 bases from J, leaving 11 bases between. Per the germline V gene, CDR1 is SGHKS and CDR2 is YYEKEE (reference sequence). The CDR3 consists of 15 residues. In nucleotides, the CDR3 is TGTGCCAGCAGCTTTCGCCAGGGTGGCAATCAGCCCCAGCATTTT. Its translation: CASSFRQGGNQPQHF.

This chain connects TRBV15 to TRBJ2-2, with TRBD2 matching over 7 bases. The CDR3 spans 14 residues. The germline V gene encodes CDR1 LNHNV and CDR2 YYDKDF (reference sequence). Trimming took 5 bases from V and 4 from J; bases not matched to a gene: 4. The CDR3 region is CATSGGGLTGELFF. The CDR3 DNA follows: TGTGCCACCAGCGGCGGGGGACTCACCGGGGAGCTGTTTTTT.

This chain connects TRBV7-2 to TRBJ2-5, with D possibly TRBD2 on 7 matching bases. Germline V gene lookup returns CDR1 SGHTA and CDR2 FQGNSA. The CDR3 loop spans 14 amino acids. The V gene lost 0 bases and the J gene lost 5 bases, with 10 bases spanning the gap. The CDR3 is CASSLAGGPETQYF. CDR3 DNA: TGTGCCAGCAGCTTAGCGGGGGGGCCCGAGACCCAGTACTTC.

The chain has TRBV29-1 and TRBJ2-1; D is perhaps TRBD2 (7 bases). Germline V CDR1 and CDR2: SQVTM, ANQGSEA. The V end lost 7 bases, the J end lost 9 bases, and 16 bases lay between the germline ends. The CDR3 loop spans 12 amino acids. The CDR3 DNA follows: TGCAGCGGGGAGGGGGGCCTCGGTGAGCAGTTCTTC. Its protein product is CSGEGGLGEQFF.

As to this clone: Only one base separates this from a far larger clonotype, so it likely reflects a read error. This sample includes further DNA sequences coding for the same CDR3. This chain joins TRBV5-4 and TRBJ2-7; 7 bases agree with TRBD2. Germline trimming cut 4 bases from V and 2 bases from J; bases unmatched to any gene: 6. Germline CDR1 reads SGHNT; CDR2 reads YYREEE (reference sequence). This CDR3 has 14 residues. The DNA of the CDR3 is TGTGCCAGCAGCCAAGGGGAGGGAACCTACGAGCAGTACTTC. It translates to CASSQGEGTYEQYF.

This chain connects TRBV27 to TRBJ2-5; 8 bases map to TRBD2. Unmatched junction bases numbered 2, after V lost 2 bases and J lost 0 bases. The CDR3 contains 15 residues. CDR1 and CDR2 from the germline V gene are MNHEY and SMNVEV (reference sequence). The CDR3 region is CASSLAGGDQETQYF. The DNA for the CDR3 is TGTGCCAGCAGTTTAGCCGGGGGGGACCAAGAGACCCAGTACTTC.

In DNA, the CDR3 is TGTGCCAGCACGGCAGCTTACGAGCAGTACTTC. This translates into CASTAAYEQYF. The chain carries TRBV6-1 and TRBJ2-7; no reliable D call. Trimming stripped 7 bases from V and 4 bases from J, with 8 bases between. Germline V gene lookup returns CDR1 MNHNS and CDR2 SASEGT. This CDR3 contains 11 residues.

This chain connects TRBV30 to TRBJ1-4; D might be TRBD1 (5 bases). V lost 0 bases and J 8 bases, leaving 10 bases between the germline ends. The CDR3 extends over 13 amino acids. CDR1 and CDR2 (germline): GTSNPN, SVGIG (reference sequence). As DNA, the CDR3 is TGTGCCTGGAGTGTACAGGCCCGAGAAAAACTGTTTTTT. This encodes CAWSVQAREKLFF.

The J gene is TRBJ2-7, the V gene TRBV7-3; TRBD2 matches at 10 bases. J gave up 5 bases and V 5 bases, and 12 bases lay outside the gene matches. Germline CDR1 SGHTA, CDR2 FQGTGA. This CDR3 contains 16 residues. The CDR3 DNA reads TGTGCCAGCAGCCCCGATCTAGCGGGGGCTAGGAACGAGCAGTACTTC. It yields the protein CASSPDLAGARNEQYF.

In DNA form, the CDR3 reads TGTGCCAGCAGTCACTCCCCAGTCAATGAGCAGTTCTTC. Its protein product is CASSHSPVNEQFF. The chain combines TRBV27 with TRBJ2-1, with no clear D. V was pared by 5 bases and J by 6 bases, with 11 bases between. The CDR3 covers 13 residues. The germline CDR1 and CDR2 sequences are MNHEY and SMNVEV (reference sequence).

The chain carries TRBV28 and TRBJ2-7; tentatively, D is TRBD2 (5 bases). V lost 4 bases, J lost 4 bases, and 20 bases lay in between. Germline CDR1 reads MDHEN; CDR2 reads SYDVKM. The CDR3 covers 16 residues. CDR3 coding DNA: TGTGCCAGCAGTTCACGCCGCCGCCTAGCTATGTACGAGCAGTACTTC. Translated: CASSSRRRLAMYEQYF.

This clone rates as medium-sized. The rearrangement joins TRBV6-1 to TRBJ2-7; 7 nucleotides agree with TRBD1. After removal of 3 bases from V and 3 bases from J, the junction contained 8 bases not matched to a gene. CDR3 size: 15 residues. Looked up from germline, CDR1 is MNHNS and CDR2 is SASEGT. In DNA form, the CDR3 reads TGTGCCAGCAGTGACGAACAGGGGAACCGCTACGAGCAGTACTTC. This encodes CASSDEQGNRYEQYF.

The chain is built from TRBV27 and TRBJ2-5; D not certain. CDR1 is MNHEY, CDR2 SMNVEV, per germline (reference sequence). Between the trimmed V and J ends, which lost 9 bases and 3 bases, there was a span of 17 bases. There are 14 residues in the CDR3. DNA for the CDR3: TGTGCCAGATTAGATCTCGTGAACGAAGAGACCCAGTACTTC. This gives the protein CARLDLVNEETQYF.

The sample holds one count of this clone. CDR3 sequence (DNA): TGTGCCAGTAGTCCGGGGACAGGGGTGAGCTATGAGCAGTTCTTC. This gives the protein CASSPGTGVSYEQFF. The V call is TRBV19, the J call TRBJ2-1; 10 bases match TRBD1. The CDR3 loop spans 15 amino acids. The V and J ends lost 5 bases and 8 bases, in that order; junction bases with no gene match: 9. Germline V CDR1 and CDR2: LNHDA, SQIVND (reference sequence).

CDR3: CASSPLYTQYF. For the CDR3, the DNA is TGTGCCAGCAGCCCCCTTTATACGCAGTATTTT. The chain links TRBV7-3 to TRBJ2-3; D is undetermined. The V end lost 5 bases, the J end lost 7 bases, and 7 bases lay between the germline ends. Germline V gene lookup returns CDR1 SGHTA and CDR2 FQGTGA. This CDR3 has 11 residues.